The rows below give T cell receptor beta chains drawn from one sample of a study of cytomegalovirus exposure and HLA in healthy donors. The data were produced by immunoSEQ multiplex PCR, yet TCRdb's version contains in-frame clones alone and is incomplete. The table includes roughly 150,000 clones, around 77% detected once. The specimen sequenced was PBMCs. The receptors originated from a man aged 50 to 59 in good health and CMV-seropositive. The CDR3 runs from the conserved cysteine through the conserved F or W. D genes are given only for firm matches. Not every row has a clone size; where given, it reads once, few, many or a size class.

v_gene	j_gene	d_gene	abundance	CDR3nt	CDR3aa
TRBV11-3	TRBJ2-7	TRBD1	few	TGTGCCAGCAGCTCGACAGGGGTGCGCGAGCAGTACTTC	CASSSTGVREQYF
TRBV28	TRBJ1-2	NA	NA	TGTGCCATCTCGGGACAATCGGGCTACACCTTC	CAISGQSGYTF
TRBV5-6	TRBJ2-5	NA	NA	TGTGCCAGCAGCCCGAGGGAGTACCAAGAGACCCAGTACTTC	CASSPREYQETQYF
TRBV28	TRBJ2-5	TRBD2	NA	TGTGCCAGCAGGGCGGGGACTAGCGGCCCCCCGGAGACCCAGTACTTC	CASRAGTSGPPETQYF
TRBV4-1	TRBJ2-1	TRBD1	NA	TGCGCCAGCACCACAGGGACAGGAAACTCCTACAATGAGCAGTTCTTC	CASTTGTGNSYNEQFF
TRBV6-1	TRBJ1-5	NA	NA	TGTGCCAGCAGTGAATCGTGGGGGGGGAATCAGCCCCAGCATTTT	CASSESWGGNQPQHF
TRBV10-3	TRBJ1-2	NA	NA	TGTGCCATCAGTGAGGGGGACACGGTAGTTGGCTACACCTTC	CAISEGDTVVGYTF
TRBV5-1	TRBJ2-1	NA	NA	TGCGCCAGCAGCTTTGTAGCGGAGGCCTACAATGAGCAGTTCTTC	CASSFVAEAYNEQFF
TRBV11-3	TRBJ2-1	TRBD2	NA	TGTGCCAGCAGCTTAGGAGCGGGGGACTACAATGAGCAGTTCTTC	CASSLGAGDYNEQFF
TRBV20-1	TRBJ2-5	TRBD2	NA	TGCAGTGCTGGGAGGGCGGAGACCCAGTACTTC	CSAGRAETQYF
TRBV4-1	TRBJ2-7	NA	NA	TGCGCCAGCAGCCAAGGAGGATACGAGCAGTACTTC	CASSQGGYEQYF
TRBV7-7	TRBJ2-2	TRBD2	NA	TGTGCTAGCAGCTTAAGCGAAGTGGTAGGAACTAGCGGACCGAACACCGGGGAGCTGTTTTTT	CASSLSEVVGTSGPNTGELFF
TRBV19	TRBJ1-5	TRBD1	once	TGTGCCAGTAGTTCTCGGGACAGCGAGCTCTGGCAGCCCCAGCATTTT	CASSSRDSELWQPQHF
TRBV27	TRBJ2-7	NA	few	TGTGCCAGTCAACCGACAGCTACCTACGAGCAGTACTTC	CASQPTATYEQYF
TRBV4-2	TRBJ2-1	TRBD2	NA	TGTGCCAGCAGCCAAGATCATCTAGCGGGGGTAAATGAGCAGTTCTTC	CASSQDHLAGVNEQFF
TRBV5-1	TRBJ2-3	NA	NA	TGCGCCAGCAGCTCCAGGGGTAACACAGATACGCAGTATTTT	CASSSRGNTDTQYF
TRBV9	TRBJ2-5	TRBD2	NA	TGTGCCAGCAGCGTGGCTAGCGGGGGGGTATCAGAGACCCAGTACTTC	CASSVASGGVSETQYF
TRBV9	TRBJ2-7	TRBD2	NA	TGTGCCAGCAGCGCCGGACTAGCGGGTGTGGGATTTTACGAGCAGTACTTC	CASSAGLAGVGFYEQYF
TRBV5-6	TRBJ2-7	TRBD2	NA	TGTGCCAGCAGCTCCTACCTGGGGGGGGGCTACGAGCAGTACTTC	CASSSYLGGGYEQYF
TRBV2	TRBJ1-4	NA	NA	TGTGCCAGCCTCCTACTTCAAATGGCTAATGAAAAACTGTTTTTT	CASLLLQMANEKLFF
TRBV7-2	TRBJ1-5	TRBD1	NA	TGTGCCAGCAGCCAGGGACAGGGTGTCCGTCAGCCCCAGCATTTT	CASSQGQGVRQPQHF
TRBV19	TRBJ2-7	TRBD1	NA	TGTGCCAGTAGCCCACCCGGGACAGGGTCCTACGAGCAGTACTTC	CASSPPGTGSYEQYF
TRBV2	TRBJ1-1	TRBD1	NA	TGTGCCAGCAGCACACAGGGGGATGAGACTGAAGCTTTCTTT	CASSTQGDETEAFF
TRBV30	TRBJ1-1	NA	NA	TGTGCCTGGAATCTGAACACCCTGAACACTGAAGCTTTCTTT	CAWNLNTLNTEAFF
TRBV7-2	TRBJ1-5	NA	NA	TGTGCCAGCAGCCTCGACAGTAAAAATCAGCCCCAGCATTTT	CASSLDSKNQPQHF
TRBV28	TRBJ1-2	TRBD1	NA	TGTGCCAGCTCTCAGGGGGCTGGAAACTATGGCTACACCTTC	CASSQGAGNYGYTF
TRBV27	TRBJ1-4	TRBD1	NA	TGTGCCAGCAGACAGGGGGGTGGACTACCTAATGAAAAACTGTTTTTT	CASRQGGGLPNEKLFF
TRBV28	TRBJ2-7	TRBD2	once	TGTGCCAGCAGTTTTTCGCCCGGCGGGGGCTCCTACGAGCAGTACTTC	CASSFSPGGGSYEQYF
TRBV6-1	TRBJ2-7	NA	NA	TGTGCCAGCAGTGGGTCGGGAATAATCTACGAGCAGTACTTC	CASSGSGIIYEQYF